The entry below describes one T cell receptor (beta chain). Some clones are missing from TCRdb's copy, which holds only in-frame ones; the method was immunoSEQ multiplex PCR. Of 150,000 or so clones listed, roughly 90% were seen once; the top ten hold more than 1%. Participants spanned ages about 18 to 90 years and resided in around 25 US areas. In assigning cohorts, the study relied on participant-reported clinical history. The sample is drawn from a study of blood T cell repertoires in COVID-19. At the level of the study: Researchers got acute and convalescent COVID-19 samples from the United States, Italy and Spain. Nucleic acid was either cDNA or gDNA, and it came from T cells, B-cell-depleted T cells, or PBMCs.

Per germline, CDR1 KGHSH and CDR2 LQKENI. This CDR3 contains 16 residues. The V segment lost 0 bases and the J segment 0 bases; nucleotides outside the gene matches: 4. The material sequenced was PBMCs or T cells enriched from blood (not recorded which). This clonotype originated in a woman aged 25-40 years with acute COVID-19. The rearrangement joins TRBV18 to TRBJ2-7, with TRBD1 identical over 8 bases. The DNA of the CDR3 is TGTGCCAGCTCACCACCGTCAGGGGGCCTCTCCTACGAGCAGTACTTC. Protein: CASSPPSGGLSYEQYF.